This T cell receptor (beta chain) is from a study of T cell responses to AZD1222 COVID-19 vaccine (dated by TCRdb to the early 2020s). For the study in its entirety: TCR sequencing covered roughly 230 trial participants: 200 to 210 given two doses of AZD1222 and approximately 26 given two doses of MenACWY control vaccine. Trial participants were enrolled by age into 18-55, 56-69 and 70-plus year subgroups, with 148, 28 and 57 TCR-sequenced participants respectively. Here is what the overall study found, with its caveats: No day 14 peak-response samples were available, so repertoires were characterized only after the peak T cell response. After two AZD1222 doses, spike-specific TCR breadth and depth were significantly higher than at day 0 and than in MenACWY recipients. Conclusions about previously exposed vaccinees were limited because only six AZD1222 recipients were SARS-CoV-2 seropositive at baseline. Participants were mostly white British, with more females than males. The authors suggested clonal diversity may have been underestimated. The 56-69-year group was small, and its depth increase did not reach significance, likely because of low power. The vaccine-associated CD4 TCRs covered the entire spike protein, and the dominant responses fell in regions 160-218 and 743-854. Reportedly, close to half of the unique spike-specific TCRs recognized epitopes lying outside the regions that are mutated in the B.1.351 and B.1.1.7 variants.

On this clone itself: The clone's antigen remains unknown. No per-base quality is available; no much larger clone lies one base away.

Per the germline V gene, MNHEY is the CDR1 and SVGAGI is the CDR2. Taken from cysteine to phenylalanine, the CDR3 has 15 residues. Left in the record is the CDR3 DNA by itself, 45 bases read in frame from the first base. Germline trimming amounts to 7 bases on V and 1 base on J, with 8 as the count of junction bases outside the gene matches. What this sample's time point label stands for: about 28 days (+/-7) after the second vaccine dose. AZD1222 recipients whose second dose came at about 4 weeks and those whose second dose came at about 12 weeks were combined into one group, since spike-specific TCR depth and breadth did not differ between the two schedules. The vaccinee samples were drawn from two UK trials, COV001 and COV002, one of which was a single-blind randomized controlled phase 2/3 trial testing AZD1222 (ChAdOx1 nCoV-19) in healthy adults. For TCRbeta chain sequencing, PBMC samples from trial participants were taken at day 0 and at day 28 after the second dose.

The CDR3 regions of human TCRbeta chains were subjected to immunosequencing. In the paper's pipeline: TCRs in the repertoires were compared against a reference library of SARS-CoV-2-specific TCRs that had been generated with the MIRA antigen-specificity platform. Breadth meant the fraction of unique TCRs that were SARS-CoV-2-associated, whereas depth meant the fraction of total T cells that were SARS-CoV-2-associated. Each spike-specific TCR was assigned to its reactive spike region and to a CD4 or CD8 class using the MIRA data. Log10-transformed breadth and depth values were compared by one-way ANOVA with Sidak's multiple comparisons tests. In its TCRdb copy, this immuneACCESS table keeps in-frame sequences only and misses some clones. Where compared with another copy, unresolved V genes explain less than half of these, and the others have no known cause. From that table come the V and J calls and clone size; the DNA was used to work out D and trimming. In all, the sample holds fewer than 150,000 clones, and approximately 92% of those were seen once. Approximately 7% of the sample is taken by the ten largest.

The sequenced sample was peripheral blood, obtained 28 days after the second AZD1222 dose. This TCR derives from an adult who received the AZD1222 COVID-19 vaccine. The chain is assembled from TRBV6-5 and TRBJ2-5; 8 middle bases align to TRBD2. The CDR3 corresponds to CASNLNSGVQETQYF. The nucleotide sequence reads TGTGCCAGCAACTTGAATAGCGGGGTCCAAGAGACCCAGTACTTC.